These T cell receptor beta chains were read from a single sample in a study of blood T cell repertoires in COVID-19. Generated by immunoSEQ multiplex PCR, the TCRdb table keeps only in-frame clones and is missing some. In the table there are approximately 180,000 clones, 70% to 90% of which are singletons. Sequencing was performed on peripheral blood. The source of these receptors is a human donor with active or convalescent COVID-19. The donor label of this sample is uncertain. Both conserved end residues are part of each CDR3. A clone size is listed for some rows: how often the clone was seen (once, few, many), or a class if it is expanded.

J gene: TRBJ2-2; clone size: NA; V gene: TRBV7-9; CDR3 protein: CATAWTSGRAEELFF
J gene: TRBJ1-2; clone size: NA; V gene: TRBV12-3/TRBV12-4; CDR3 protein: CASSFGTEDGYTF
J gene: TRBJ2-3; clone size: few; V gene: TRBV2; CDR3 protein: CASTPGASGTDTQYF
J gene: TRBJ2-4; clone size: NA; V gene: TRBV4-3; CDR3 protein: CASSQDLRAKNIQYF
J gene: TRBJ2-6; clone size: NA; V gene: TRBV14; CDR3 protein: CASSSRTSGGIGANVLTF
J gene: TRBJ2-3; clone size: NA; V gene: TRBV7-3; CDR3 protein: CASSLTAGATTDTQYF
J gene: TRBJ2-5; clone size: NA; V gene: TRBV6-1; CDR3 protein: CASSERQETQYF
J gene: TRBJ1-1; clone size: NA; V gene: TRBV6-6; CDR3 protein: CASSYSTGSGTEAFF
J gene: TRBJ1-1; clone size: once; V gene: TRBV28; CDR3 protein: CASMTGGFNGEAFF
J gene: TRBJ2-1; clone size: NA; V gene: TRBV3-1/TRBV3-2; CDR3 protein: CASSQASGGPDEQFF
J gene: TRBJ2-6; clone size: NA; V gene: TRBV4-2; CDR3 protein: CASSLPGTGYSGANVLTF
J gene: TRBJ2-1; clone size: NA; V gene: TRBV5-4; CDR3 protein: CASSRSTSGRVDNEQFF
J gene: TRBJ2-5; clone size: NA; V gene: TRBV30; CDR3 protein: CAWSPPGSQETQYF
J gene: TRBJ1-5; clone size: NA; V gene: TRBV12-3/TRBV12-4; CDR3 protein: CASSLSGNQPQHF
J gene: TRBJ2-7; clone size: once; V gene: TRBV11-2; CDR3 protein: CASSLGAIVTGFSYEQYF
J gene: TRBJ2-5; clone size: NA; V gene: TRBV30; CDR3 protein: CAWSESGTSGRETQYF
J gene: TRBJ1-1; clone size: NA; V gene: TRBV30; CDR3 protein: CAWGTQGNTEAFF
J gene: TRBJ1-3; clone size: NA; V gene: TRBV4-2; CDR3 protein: CASSQGPLPGNTIYF
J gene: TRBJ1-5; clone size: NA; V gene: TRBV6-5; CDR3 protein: CASTTGQFGKPQHF
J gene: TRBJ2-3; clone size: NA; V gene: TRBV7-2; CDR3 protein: CATRPRGGADTQYF
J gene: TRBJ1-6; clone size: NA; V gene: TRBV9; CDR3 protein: CASSVVGDMGSPLHF
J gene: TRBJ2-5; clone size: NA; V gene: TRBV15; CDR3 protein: CATSVRQAETQYF
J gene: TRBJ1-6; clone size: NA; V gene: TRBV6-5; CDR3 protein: CASSYSFTAGSPLHF
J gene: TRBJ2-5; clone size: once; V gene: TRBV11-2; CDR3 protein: CASRKLAGAQETQYF
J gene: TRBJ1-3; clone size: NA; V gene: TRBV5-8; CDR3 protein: CASGGLAGPPGNTIYF
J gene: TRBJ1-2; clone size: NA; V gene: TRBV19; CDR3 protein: CASNRDYGYTF